This entry is about one T cell receptor beta chain. What antigen it recognizes has not been identified. Mismatch with germline at one junction end may stem from a read error. These data come from a study of tumor and adjacent non-tumor tissue in lung cancer (dated by TCRdb to 2017 to 2018). A note on the overall study: The cohort included 12 adenocarcinoma, a couple of squamous cell carcinoma and 1 small cell lung cancer patients. Ages among the roughly 15 patients ranged from about 30 to 76 years, there were about ten men and 5 women, and disease was at TNM stage I to III. Sequencing generated a total of approximately 130 million productive TCRbeta reads, averaging around 4.2 million reads per sample. The study compared bulk TCRbeta repertoires between lung tumor tissue and matched distant non-tumor lung tissue from over 12 lung cancer patients. For each patient, one tumor sample and one normal lung sample were taken, giving approximately 30 paired specimens that underwent TCRbeta CDR3 sequencing.

Study-level results and caveats: Significantly higher TCR diversity was found in younger patients, and higher tumor TCR diversity was associated with shorter overall and disease-free survival. The cohort had only 15 or so patients, and the authors noted that larger samples and more detailed clinical data are needed. A significantly larger cumulative share of the repertoire was made up by the top 100 clones in normal lung than in tumor tissue. Peripheral blood was not sequenced, so blood TCRbeta repertoires were not examined in the lung cancer patients of the study. Tumor tissue showed significantly higher TCR diversity (inverse Simpson) than normal lung tissue, at about 400 vs 150 (P = 0.0075, Mann-Whitney U test). The methods do not name the sequencing platform or mention unique molecular identifiers.

The CDR3 holds 14 amino acids from the cysteine to the phenylalanine. Only the CDR3 portion is preserved as DNA: 42 bases, with reading frame beginning at the first base. CDR1 and CDR2 are read off the germline V gene as LGHNA and YNFKEQ. The library was produced with multiplex PCR. These reads were obtained on an Illumina HiSeq 2500. TCRbeta libraries were constructed through three rounds of nested PCR with primers (Table S4) according to protocols modified from ARM-PCR. Before sequencing, PCR products of 200-500 bp were cut from the gel and purified using the QIAquick gel extraction kit. Per the original workflow: Trimmomatic was used to clean the reads, FLASH merged the cleaned reads into complete CDR3 sequences, and MiTCR assigned the sequences to V(D)J germline segments. Clonal diversity was calculated as the inverse Simpson's index using VDJtools. In-frame sequences lacking a premature stop codon were counted as productive reads. TCRdb trimmed public reads at Q25 via fastp, called clones via MiXCR and kept in-frame beta chains. Here each entry gathers all rows of one CDR3 protein and keeps the most common genes and DNA. The V and J calls and clone size are TCRdb's, not the authors'. This sample holds fewer than 150,000 distinct CDR3 sequences; approximately 66% were observed only once. The top ten hold 15% to 20% of the sample.

RNA was isolated from bulk, unsorted tissue, and RNA quality was assessed with a NanoDrop ND-1000 and an Agilent 2100. Donors were newly diagnosed lung cancer patients admitted for thoracic surgery in China between August and November 2014, without prior chemotherapy. Patients who had received previous radiotherapy or chemotherapy, or who had another concurrent cancer, were excluded from the study. Pieces of surgical tissue measuring 1-2 cm3 were kept in RNAlater solution and held at -80 degrees C until needed. The source of this sequence is a man in his fifties or sixties with small cell lung cancer. Sequenced input: lung tumor tissue. The chain uses TRBV4-2 and TRBJ2-7, and the D gene may be TRBD2, 6 bases matching. In nucleotide form, the sequence is TGTGCCGGCAGCCAAGGGGCGGGAAGCTACGAGCAGTACTTC. Its product reads: CAGSQGAGSYEQYF.